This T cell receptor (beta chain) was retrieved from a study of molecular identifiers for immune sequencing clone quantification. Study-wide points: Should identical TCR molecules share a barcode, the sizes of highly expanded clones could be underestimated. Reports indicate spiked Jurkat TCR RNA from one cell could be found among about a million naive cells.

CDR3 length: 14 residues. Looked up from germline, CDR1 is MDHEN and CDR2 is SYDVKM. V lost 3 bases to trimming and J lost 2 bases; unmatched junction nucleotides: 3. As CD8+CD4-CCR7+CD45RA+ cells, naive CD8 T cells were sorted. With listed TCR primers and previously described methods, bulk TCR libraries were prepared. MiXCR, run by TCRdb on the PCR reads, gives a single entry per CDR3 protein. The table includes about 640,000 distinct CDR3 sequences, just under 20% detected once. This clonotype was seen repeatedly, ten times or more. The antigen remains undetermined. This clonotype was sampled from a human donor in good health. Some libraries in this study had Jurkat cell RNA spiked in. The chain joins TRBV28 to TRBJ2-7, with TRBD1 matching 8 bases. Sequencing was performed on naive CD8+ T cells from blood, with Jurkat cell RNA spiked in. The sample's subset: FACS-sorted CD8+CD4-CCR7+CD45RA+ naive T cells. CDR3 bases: TGTGCCAGCAGTTTCAGGGGGCCGACCTACGAGCAGTACTTC. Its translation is CASSFRGPTYEQYF.